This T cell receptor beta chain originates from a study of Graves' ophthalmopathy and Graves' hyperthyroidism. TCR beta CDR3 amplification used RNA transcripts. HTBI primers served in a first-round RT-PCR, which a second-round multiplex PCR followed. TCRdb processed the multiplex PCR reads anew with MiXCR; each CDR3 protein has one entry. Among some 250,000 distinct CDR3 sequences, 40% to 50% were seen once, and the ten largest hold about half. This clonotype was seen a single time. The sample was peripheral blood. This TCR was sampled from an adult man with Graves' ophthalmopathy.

The CDR3 nucleotides are TGCGCCAGCAGCCAAGGGGTAACAGGGAAGTACGAGCAGTACTTC. It yields the protein CASSQGVTGKYEQYF. The chain carries TRBV4-1 and TRBJ2-7, with a weak D call TRBD1 (6 bases). Per germline, CDR1 MGHRA and CDR2 YSYEKL. The CDR3 is made up of 15 amino acids. V dropped 1 base and J dropped 4 bases, with 14 bases sitting between them.